The 26 T cell receptor beta chains reported below all come from one sample, sequenced in a study of cytomegalovirus exposure and HLA in healthy donors. The PCR made use of 60 Vbeta and 13 Jbeta primers. The data were produced by immunoSEQ multiplex PCR, yet TCRdb's version contains in-frame clones alone and is incomplete. The sample lists tens of thousands of clones, roughly two thirds occurring once. The specimen was PBMCs. These receptors came from a woman aged 45-60 years in good health and CMV-seropositive.

The V call is TRBV5-1, the J call TRBJ2-2, with D possibly matching TRBD2 (5 bases). This CDR3 region has 14 residues. The ends were cut back, 3 bases at V and 4 bases at J, with 10 bases in the middle. The V gene's germline CDR1 is SGHRS and CDR2 YFSETQ. CDR3 DNA sequence: TGCGCCAGCAGCTACGGAGGATCCACCGGGGAGCTGTTTTTT. As protein: CASSYGGSTGELFF.

This clone was found a few times. The rearrangement joins TRBV18 to TRBJ1-1, with TRBD1 matching over 8 bases. CDR3 length: 14 residues. Germline loops: CDR1 KGHSH, CDR2 LQKENI. V was pared by 3 bases and J by 10 bases, with 10 bases of the junction left unmatched. DNA of the CDR3: TGTGCCAGCTCACCGGGGACAGGAGGGACGGGAGCTTTCTTT. This codes for CASSPGTGGTGAFF.

CDR3 DNA sequence: TGTGCCTGGAACGCCCTACAGGGGGCTTGGGATGAGCAGTTCTTC. It specifies CAWNALQGAWDEQFF. The rearrangement uses TRBV30 and TRBJ2-1; TRBD1 matches at 9 bases. Germline values: CDR1 GTSNPN, CDR2 SVGIG (reference sequence). V lost 4 bases to trimming and J lost 8 bases; unmatched junction nucleotides: 12. The CDR3 is 15 amino acids. Supplemented by reference TRBV30 and TRBJ2-1, the full variable domain reads SQTIHQWPATLVQPVGSPLSLECTVEGTSNPNLYWYRQAAGRGLQLLFYSVGIGQISSEVPQNLSASRPQDRQFILSSKKLLLSDSGFYLCAWNALQGAWDEQFFGPGTRLTVL.

This clone was recorded a few times. The J gene is TRBJ1-1, the V gene TRBV5-1; a weak D match, TRBD1 (6 bases). Germline CDR1 reads SGHRS; CDR2 reads YFSETQ. CDR3 length: 14 amino acids. V was cut by 2 bases and J by 6 bases, with 14 bases left in between. The CDR3: CASSLKVTGPEAFF. The DNA of the CDR3 is TGCGCCAGCAGCTTAAAAGTCACAGGGCCTGAAGCTTTCTTT.

The chain combines TRBV5-5 with TRBJ1-4, with 7 bases aligning to TRBD1. The germline gives CDR1 SGHKS, CDR2 YYEKEE (reference sequence). V gave up 2 bases and J gave up 5 bases; unmatched junction bases: 9. The CDR3 runs to 16 residues. CDR3 in amino acids: CASSFQSGQKNEKLFF. As DNA, the CDR3 is TGTGCCAGCAGCTTCCAATCGGGACAGAAGAATGAAAAACTGTTTTTT.

The chain couples TRBV25-1 to TRBJ1-2, with 7 bases that match TRBD1. The CDR3 consists of 13 residues. Germline assignment: CDR1 MGHDK and CDR2 SYGVNS. Trimming at V came to 4 bases and at J to 2 bases, leaving 1 base not matched to a gene. The CDR3 DNA reads as TGTGCCAGCAGTGTGACAGGGAACTATGGCTACACCTTC. Translation: CASSVTGNYGYTF.

The CDR3 DNA follows: TGTGCCAGCAGCCAAGCCATGATAGGGGCCACAGATACGCAGTATTTT. Translating gives CASSQAMIGATDTQYF. The chain links TRBV4-2 to TRBJ2-3; TRBD1 might be the D (5 bases). Germline V gene data show CDR1 as LGHNA and CDR2 as YNFKEQ. The CDR3 loop spans 16 amino acids. Trimming left V 1 base short and J 2 bases short, with 13 bases between.

The chain couples TRBV18 to TRBJ2-2; 9 bases line up with TRBD1. V was pared by 3 bases and J by 6 bases, with 11 bases of the junction left unmatched. The germline V gene encodes CDR1 KGHSH and CDR2 LQKENI. CDR3 length: 17 amino acids. This CDR3 is CASSPSGTGFASGELFF. The CDR3 DNA is TGTGCCAGCTCACCGTCCGGGACAGGGTTTGCATCCGGGGAGCTGTTTTTT.

Notes on this clone: One end of the junction varies from germline; a read error may be responsible. The gene calls are TRBV7-9 and TRBJ1-4, with D unclear. The CDR3 covers 11 residues. Looked up from germline, CDR1 is SEHNR and CDR2 is FQNEAQ (reference sequence). Written as DNA, the CDR3 is TGTTCCAGCAGCTTAGTCTCCAAACTGTTTTTT. It specifies CSSSLVSKLFF.

The chain employs TRBV9 and TRBJ2-3, with TRBD2 matching over 8 bases. The CDR3 has 15 residues. V was pared by 0 bases and J by 4 bases, with 4 bases of the junction left unmatched. Germline CDR1 reads SGDLS; CDR2 reads YYNGEE. The CDR3: CASSVDPGGSDTQYF. CDR3 DNA sequence: TGTGCCAGCAGCGTAGATCCGGGGGGGTCAGATACGCAGTATTTT.

The chain is built from TRBV5-4 and TRBJ1-4; perhaps TRBD1 as D (6 bases). This CDR3 comprises 15 residues. Trimming left V 0 bases short and J 5 bases short, with 11 bases between. From germline, CDR1 is SGHNT and CDR2 YYREEE (reference sequence). Written as DNA, the CDR3 is TGTGCCAGCAGCTTGGTGGGGGACAAGAATGAAAAACTGTTTTTT. Translated, it gives CASSLVGDKNEKLFF.

This clone was found a few times. CDR3 residues: CASSEEQGGGYTF. CDR3 coding DNA: TGTGCCAGCAGTGAAGAACAGGGGGGAGGCTACACCTTC. The V and J genes are TRBV6-1 and TRBJ1-2, with 8 bases fitting TRBD1. The CDR3 contains 13 residues. CDR1 MNHNS and CDR2 SASEGT come from the germline V gene. Trimming took 1 base from V and 8 from J; bases not matched to a gene: 3.

The CDR3 DNA reads as TGTGCCAGCAGCTTAGAAGTAGGGACAGGGAATACTGAAGCTTTCTTT. This codes for CASSLEVGTGNTEAFF. The chain recombines TRBV7-6 with TRBJ1-1; 9 bases are a match to TRBD1. With V trimmed by 1 base and J by 5 bases, 8 bases remained unmatched. From germline, CDR1 is SGHVS and CDR2 FNYEAQ. This CDR3 is 16 amino acids long.

This clone occurred once. The CDR3 reads CASSLNPGQIYGYTF. CDR3 DNA: TGTGCCAGCAGCTTAAATCCGGGACAGATCTATGGCTACACCTTC. The rearrangement links TRBV7-9 to TRBJ1-2; 7 nucleotides match TRBD1. The germline V gene encodes CDR1 SEHNR and CDR2 FQNEAQ (reference sequence). After removal of 2 bases from V and 4 bases from J, the junction contained 7 bases not matched to a gene. This CDR3 has 15 residues.

The chain employs TRBV2 and TRBJ2-7, with TRBD1 as a possible D gene (6 bases). With 5 bases removed from V and 0 bases from J, the gap between germline ends came to 11 bases. There are 14 residues in the CDR3. Germline-derived CDR1 and CDR2 are SNHLY and FYNNEI. The CDR3 protein is CASSTDRASYEQYV. The CDR3 DNA reads TGTGCCAGCAGTACGGACAGAGCCTCCTACGAGCAGTACGTC.

The chain has TRBV6-1 and TRBJ1-2; weak D call: TRBD1 (6 bases). The length of the CDR3 is 14 residues. The germline V gene has CDR1 MNHNS and CDR2 SASEGT. V lost 3 bases to trimming and J lost 4 bases, with 12 bases between them. CDR3 sequence reads: CASSEPGESYGYTF. The CDR3 coding sequence is TGTGCCAGCAGTGAGCCAGGGGAGAGCTATGGCTACACCTTC.

The CDR3 DNA sequence: TGTGCCAGCAGTTTGCCTAGCGGGGGGGCCAATGAGCAGTTCTTC. Translated: CASSLPSGGANEQFF. The genes are TRBV28 and TRBJ2-1; 12 positions agree with TRBD2. J gave up 6 bases and V 3 bases, and 3 bases lay outside the gene matches. The germline V gene has CDR1 MDHEN and CDR2 SYDVKM. CDR3 length equals 15 residues.

This clone showed up just a few times. This chain uses TRBV2 with TRBJ2-2; tentative D call: TRBD1 (5 bases). Trimming shortened V by 5 bases and J by 0 bases, and 10 bases separated the two germline ends. Germline V gives CDR1 SNHLY, CDR2 FYNNEI. The CDR3 covers 15 residues. Here the CDR3 reads CASSLDSPNTGELFF. The CDR3 DNA reads TGTGCCAGCAGTCTCGACAGCCCGAACACCGGGGAGCTGTTTTTT.

This chain joins TRBV11-3 and TRBJ2-2; 7 bases are a match to TRBD1. V lost 3 bases, J lost 5 bases, and 3 bases stayed unmatched. In germline, CDR1 is SGHNT, CDR2 YENEEA. CDR3 length equals 14 residues. The CDR3 nucleotides read TGTGCCAGCAGCTTCCACAGGGGTACCGGGGAGCTGTTTTTT. Translated, it gives CASSFHRGTGELFF.

The V call is TRBV7-9, the J call TRBJ2-1; 8 nucleotides align to TRBD2. Germline CDR1 SEHNR, CDR2 FQNEAQ (reference sequence). The CDR3 is 14 residues long. V lost 5 bases and J lost 6; bases outside the gene matches: 6. The CDR3 nucleotides are TGTGCCAGCAGCGCGACGGGAGGGGCCAATGAGCAGTTCTTC. Its protein is CASSATGGANEQFF.

This clone has more than one count but fewer than ten. V and J are TRBV11-2 and TRBJ2-7; TRBD2 matches 12 bases. The CDR3 has 17 amino acids. Trimming cost V 0 bases and J 1 base; bases outside gene matches: 4. Germline V lookup: CDR1 SGHAT, CDR2 FQNNGV. CDR3 nucleotide sequence: TGTGCCAGCAGCTTAGACCCGACTAGCGGGGGATCCTACGAGCAGTACGTC. Residues: CASSLDPTSGGSYEQYV.

In nucleotides, the CDR3 is TGTGCCAGCAGTTCCGGGACTAGATACGAGCAGTACTTC. Amino acid sequence: CASSSGTRYEQYF. This chain links TRBV6-6 with TRBJ2-5, with TRBD2 matching 8 bases. The DNA end lines up better with TRBJ2-7; the J call may be wrong. The CDR3 is made up of 13 amino acids. The germline V gene has CDR1 MNHNY and CDR2 SVGAGI (reference sequence).

V gene TRBV6-5 combines with J gene TRBJ2-6; TRBD1 agrees at 7 bases. The CDR3 runs 16 residues. With 2 bases clipped from V and 0 bases from J, the junction kept 1 base outside the gene matches. CDR1 is MNHEY and CDR2 is SVGAGI in the germline V gene. The CDR3 DNA follows: TGTGCCAGCAGTTACAGACAGGGCTCTGGGGCCAACGTCCTGACTTTC. Translating gives CASSYRQGSGANVLTF.

This clone has only a few counts. This chain joins TRBV6-1 and TRBJ2-7; 9 bases agree with TRBD1. V dropped 1 base and J dropped 2; count of bases not matched to a gene: 3. The CDR3 is 15 residues long. Looked up from germline, CDR1 is MNHNS and CDR2 is SASEGT. CDR3 DNA sequence: TGTGCCAGCAGTGAAGGGACAGGGGCTACCTACGAGCAGTACGTC. It translates to CASSEGTGATYEQYV.

This chain joins TRBV9 and TRBJ1-5, with TRBD1 as a possible D gene (5 bases). V shed 0 bases and J shed 4 bases, with 11 bases lying between them. Germline V CDR1 and CDR2: SGDLS, YYNGEE. The CDR3 is 15 residues long. CDR3 loop: CASSVDGSGNQPQHF. CDR3 DNA: TGTGCCAGCAGCGTAGACGGGTCAGGGAATCAGCCCCAGCATTTT.

The chain has TRBV6-5 and TRBJ2-7; D is uncertain. CDR3 length: 14 amino acids. V shed 0 bases and J shed 6 bases, with 12 bases lying between them. Germline CDR1 MNHEY, CDR2 SVGAGI. The CDR3 loop is CASSYSFARLEQYF. CDR3 bases: TGTGCCAGCAGTTACTCGTTCGCCAGGCTCGAGCAGTACTTC.